This TCR beta chain derives from a study of shared clonotypes between healthy human individuals. Study findings and constraints: Rarefaction showed sorted-subset sequencing was incomplete despite large depth. The small donor group covered limited genetic and exposure diversity. Naive CD4 clonotype sharing across a few donors was about 5%.

For this clone: What it binds is unknown.

Per sorted-subset replicate PCR, input was around 200 ng DNA, representing around 29,000 T cell genomes. Only in-frame clones appear in the TCRdb table, and some are missing; sequencing was by immunoSEQ multiplex PCR. The table records under 1,100,000 clones, roughly 80% of them present only once. Germline assignment: CDR1 SGHRS and CDR2 YFSETQ. CDR3 length: 17 residues. V shed 0 bases and J 4 bases; nucleotides not matched to a gene: 11. The chain couples TRBV5-1 to TRBJ1-2; 8 nucleotides line up with TRBD1. Input material: memory CD4+ T cells sorted from blood. Subset specified: CD45RA-negative fraction. This receptor was identified in a man between 18 and 29 years old in good health. The CDR3 spells CASSLDTSQGATYGYTF. The CDR3, as DNA: TGCGCCAGCAGCTTGGACACTTCCCAGGGGGCAACCTATGGCTACACCTTC.